This T cell receptor (beta chain) appears in the sequencing data of a study of blood T cell repertoires in COVID-19. Turning to the study itself: COVID-19 samples from acute and convalescent phases originated in the United States, Italy and Spain. Nucleic acid was either cDNA or gDNA, and it came from T cells, B-cell-depleted T cells, or PBMCs.

Original processing notes: Counts of nucleated cells, estimated from reference gene primer amplification, were obtained. Libraries were prepared by immunoSEQ multiplex PCR; TCRdb keeps only in-frame clonotypes and omits some of them. For V, J and clone size, that table is used; D and trimming come from the DNA. The table has 150,000 or so clones, roughly 90% seen once. There are 14 residues in the CDR3. Trimming cost V 0 bases and J 7 bases; bases outside gene matches: 6. Germline V gene data show CDR1 as MNHNS and CDR2 as SASEGT. The sequenced sample consisted of peripheral blood. V usage is TRBV6-1 and J usage is TRBJ2-7, with 7 bases aligning to TRBD2. The TCR was taken from a man aged 18 to 30 with acute or convalescent COVID-19. The DNA for the CDR3 is TGTGCCAGCAGTGAAGCGGGGAGGGAAAGGGAGCAGTACTTC. Protein: CASSEAGREREQYF.